This is a list of T cell receptor beta chains from one sample in a study of T cell responses to AZD1222 COVID-19 vaccine. Assay used: immunoSEQ multiplex PCR; TCRdb lists only in-frame clones, some missing. The sample lists about 72,000 clones, around nine tenths occurring once. The sample here was peripheral blood, taken on day 0 of AZD1222 vaccination. The receptors derive from an adult in good health. Each CDR3 is given with its conserved first and last residue. The D gene is left open where the match is weak. Expanded clones get a size class; other rows say once, few or many, or leave the size out.

J | size | D | V | DNA | CDR3
TRBJ2-5 | - | - | TRBV5-4 | TGTGCCAGCAGCCTAGGGCGTATGGAGACCCAGTACTTC | CASSLGRMETQYF
TRBJ1-2 | once | TRBD1 | TRBV27 | TGTGCCAGCAGTCCACAGGGGAAGGGCTATGGCTACACCTTC | CASSPQGKGYGYTF
TRBJ2-4 | - | - | TRBV4-3 | TGCGCCAGCAGCCAAGATTGGGCCAGGGCGGGGCTAGCACTAAACATTCAGTACTTC | CASSQDWARAGLALNIQYF
TRBJ2-1 | - | - | TRBV24-1 | TGTGCCACCAGTGACCCTGACAGCTACAATGAGCAGTTCTTC | CATSDPDSYNEQFF
TRBJ2-3 | - | - | TRBV19 | TGTGCCAGTAGTATGGTAGCAAGGGGCGGGGATACGCAGTATTTT | CASSMVARGGDTQYF
TRBJ1-6 | - | - | TRBV4-3 | TGCGCCAGCAGCCAAGAGAGGGGGTACGGCTCACCCCTCCACTTT | CASSQERGYGSPLHF
TRBJ2-7 | - | - | TRBV6-5 | TGTGCCAGCAGTTACTCTTTCGAGGAGGAGCAGTACTTC | CASSYSFEEEQYF
TRBJ1-2 | - | TRBD1 | TRBV6-4 | TGTGCCAGCCGCTTTGACAGGGGGCGCGACTATGGCTACACCTTC | CASRFDRGRDYGYTF
TRBJ2-2 | once | - | TRBV7-2 | TGTGCCAGCAGCTTAGTACCGGGGGCGATCGGGGAGCTGTTTTTT | CASSLVPGAIGELFF
TRBJ1-2 | - | - | TRBV5-1 | TGCGCCAGCACCGGACCCCATGGCTACACCTTC | CASTGPHGYTF
TRBJ1-1 | - | - | TRBV19 | TGTGCCAGTAGTTATTGGACCGACACTGAAGCTTTCTTT | CASSYWTDTEAFF
TRBJ1-1 | - | - | TRBV5-5 | TGTGCCAGCAGCTGGAAGGGGAGCGGCACTGAAGCTTTCTTT | CASSWKGSGTEAFF
TRBJ2-2 | - | TRBD2 | TRBV19 | TGTGCCACTGAACTAGCGGGGCTCGGGGAGCTGTTTTTT | CATELAGLGELFF
TRBJ1-4 | - | - | TRBV11-2 | TGTGCCAGCAGCTTAGGGACAGTTAAGGGTGAAAAACTGTTTTTT | CASSLGTVKGEKLFF
TRBJ1-2 | - | - | TRBV20-1 | TGCAGTGCCAGTTTACGGGGGGTCTATGGCTACACCTTC | CSASLRGVYGYTF
TRBJ2-7 | - | - | TRBV18 | TGTGCCAGCTCGCCTGACGGAGCCTACGAGCAGTACTTC | CASSPDGAYEQYF
TRBJ1-5 | - | - | TRBV27 | TGTGCCAGCAGTTTAGTGGTCGTTATGTATTTT | CASSLVVVMYF
TRBJ1-1 | - | TRBD1 | TRBV7-8 | TGTGCCAGCAGCGCGAGGACGACAGGGGGTTCGGTTGAAGCTTTCTTT | CASSARTTGGSVEAFF
TRBJ2-1 | - | TRBD2 | TRBV28 | TGTGCCAGCAATAGCGGGGGGGCGGGTGAGCAGTTCTTC | CASNSGGAGEQFF
TRBJ2-7 | once | - | TRBV3-1/TRBV3-2 | TGTGCCAGCAGCCAAGCCCGTTCGAGTTACGAGCAGTACTTC | CASSQARSSYEQYF
TRBJ2-1 | - | - | TRBV19 | TGTGCCAGTACTAGCCCCTACAATGAGCAGTTCTTC | CASTSPYNEQFF
TRBJ1-2 | few | TRBD1 | TRBV7-3 | TGTGCCAGCAGCCCGCAGACAGGGAGCCGCCATGGCTACACCTTC | CASSPQTGSRHGYTF
TRBJ2-7 | - | TRBD1 | TRBV2 | TGTGCCAGCAGTGGTCTGGACAGGGAGATCCACGAGCAGTACTTC | CASSGLDREIHEQYF
TRBJ2-7 | - | - | TRBV28 | TGTGCCAGCAGTTTACAGGTCTACGAGCAGTACTTC | CASSLQVYEQYF